The 5 T cell receptor beta chains listed next were all sequenced from one sample in a study of cytomegalovirus exposure and HLA in healthy donors. 60 Vbeta and 13 Jbeta primers were used in PCR. Produced via immunoSEQ multiplex PCR; TCRdb's table is partial and in-frame only. In the table there are 45,000 to 65,000 clones, roughly 85% of which are singletons. Source material: PBMCs. Receptor source: a woman between 18 and 29 years old in good health and CMV-seronegative.

The chain couples TRBV28 to TRBJ1-2; 9 bases fit TRBD1. Germline V CDR1 and CDR2: MDHEN, SYDVKM. This CDR3 contains 12 residues. The V gene end was trimmed by 6 bases and the J gene end by 6 bases; junction bases not matched to a gene: 2. DNA of the CDR3: TGTGCCAGCAGGACAGGGGGTAATGGCTACACCTTC. Its protein product is CASRTGGNGYTF.

The chain uses TRBV28 and TRBJ1-1; D remains unclear. This CDR3 region has 12 residues. CDR1 and CDR2 (germline): MDHEN, SYDVKM. With 3 bases removed from V and 6 bases from J, the gap between germline ends came to 8 bases. The CDR3 DNA reads TGTGCCAGCAGTTTTGAGTTAGCTGAAGCTTTCTTT. Its translation: CASSFELAEAFF.

This clone appeared a single time. V usage is TRBV27 and J usage is TRBJ1-1, with 7 bases aligning to TRBD1. Looked up from germline, CDR1 is MNHEY and CDR2 is SMNVEV (reference sequence). The ends lost 5 bases at V and 6 bases at J; junction bases unmatched: 12. The CDR3 extends over 15 amino acids. CDR3 nucleotide sequence: TGTGCCAGCAGTCCGGTGAGGGTGCAGGGGGCTGAAGCTTTCTTT. This encodes CASSPVRVQGAEAFF.

This chain links TRBV7-8 with TRBJ2-7, with a possible D match to TRBD2 (6 bases). V lost 4 bases and J 5 bases, leaving 15 bases between the germline ends. Looked up from germline, CDR1 is SGHVS and CDR2 is FQNEAQ. The CDR3 has 14 amino acids. The CDR3 DNA follows: TGTGCCAGCAGCTCCATAACGGGGGTCCACGAGCAGTACTTC. Protein sequence: CASSSITGVHEQYF. Filled out from reference TRBV7-8 and TRBJ2-7, the complete variable domain reads GAGVSQSPRYKVAKRGQDVALRCDPISGHVSLFWYQQALGQGPEFLTYFQNEAQLDKSGLPSDRFFAERPEGSVSTLKIQRTQQEDSAVYLCASSSITGVHEQYFGPGTRLTVT.

The CDR3 region is CASSQPGQGAWQPQHF. In DNA form, the CDR3 reads TGCGCCAGCAGCCAACCCGGACAGGGGGCCTGGCAGCCCCAGCATTTT. The V and J genes are TRBV4-1 and TRBJ1-5; 11 nucleotides line up with TRBD1. This CDR3 contains 16 residues. CDR1 and CDR2 (germline): MGHRA, YSYEKL. The trim removed 2 bases at V and 7 bases at J, leaving 7 bases unmatched.